This T cell receptor (beta chain) was documented in a study of memory CD4+ T cells and cytomegalovirus serostatus. The germline V and J ends were trimmed by 8 bases and 0 bases, with 14 bases remaining between them. Germline lookup yields CDR1 MNHEY and CDR2 SVGAGI. The CDR3 extends over 15 amino acids. TCRdb keeps only in-frame clones here, not all; method: immunoSEQ multiplex PCR. Of approximately 63,000 clones detected, less than 85% appear once; the ten largest clones hold almost 0.55%. Single viable CD3+CD4+CD8-CD45RO+ cells were sorted as the memory CD4+ T cells. The source material was memory CD4+ T cells from blood. The chain carries TRBV6-5 and TRBJ1-5; TRBD1 is a possible D gene (6 bases). This sequence originates from an adult in good health and CMV-seronegative. Some clones in this sample may be carry-over from other donors' samples. The CDR3, as DNA: TGTGCCAGCGCAGATACAGGGTTTAGCAATCAGCCCCAGCATTTT. It translates to CASADTGFSNQPQHF.